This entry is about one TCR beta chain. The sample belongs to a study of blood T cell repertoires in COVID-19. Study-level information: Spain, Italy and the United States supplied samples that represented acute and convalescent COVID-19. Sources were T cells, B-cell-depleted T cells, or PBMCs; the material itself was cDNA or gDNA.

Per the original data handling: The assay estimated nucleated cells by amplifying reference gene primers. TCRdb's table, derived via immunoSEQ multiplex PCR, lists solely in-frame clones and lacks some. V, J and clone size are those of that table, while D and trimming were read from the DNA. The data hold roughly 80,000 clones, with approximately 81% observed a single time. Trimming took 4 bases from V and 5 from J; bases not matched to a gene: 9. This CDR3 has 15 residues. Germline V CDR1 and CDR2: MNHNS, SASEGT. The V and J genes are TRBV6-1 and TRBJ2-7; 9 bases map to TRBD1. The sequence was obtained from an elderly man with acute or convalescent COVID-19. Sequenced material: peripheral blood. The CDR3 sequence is CASSGAGTGSHEQYF. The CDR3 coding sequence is TGTGCCAGCAGTGGAGCCGGGACAGGGTCCCACGAGCAGTACTTC.